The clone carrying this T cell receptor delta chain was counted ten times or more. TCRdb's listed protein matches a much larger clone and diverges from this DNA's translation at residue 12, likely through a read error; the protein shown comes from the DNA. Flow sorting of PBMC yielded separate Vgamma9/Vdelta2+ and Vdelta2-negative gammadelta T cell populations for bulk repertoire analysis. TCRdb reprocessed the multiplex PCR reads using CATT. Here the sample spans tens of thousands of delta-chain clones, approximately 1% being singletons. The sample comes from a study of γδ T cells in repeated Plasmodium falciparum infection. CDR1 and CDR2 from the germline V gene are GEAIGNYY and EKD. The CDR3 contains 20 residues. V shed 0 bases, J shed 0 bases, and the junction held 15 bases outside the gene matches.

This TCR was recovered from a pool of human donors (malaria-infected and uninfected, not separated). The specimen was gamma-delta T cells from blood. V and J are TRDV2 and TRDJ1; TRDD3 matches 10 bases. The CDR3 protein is CACDTNFPGDTAPYTDKLIF. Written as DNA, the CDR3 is TGTGCCTGTGACACCAATTTTCCGGGGGATACGGCTCCGTACACCGATAAACTCATCTTT.